Listed here are 19 T cell receptor beta chains from one sample, sequenced in a study of T cells after yellow fever vaccination (dated 2019 in TCRdb). The treatment or condition label, as the study defines it: live attenuated yellow fever vaccine strain. Library construction relied on 5' RACE. This sample was sequenced with an Illumina NovaSeq 6000. TCRdb itself trimmed the public reads at Q25 with fastp, ran MiXCR and retained productive beta chains. Every CDR3 protein is listed once, alongside the most common genes and DNA of its rows. This sample gives about 340,000 distinct CDR3 sequences in total; 3% to 4.5% of them show up just once. The ten largest clones represent around 24% of the sample. The sample was PBMCs, taken 5 days after the yellow fever booster vaccination. The receptors here all came from a man aged 18 to 29 who received the YFV17D yellow fever vaccine.

This clonotype was seen only a few times. This chain uses TRBV5-5 with TRBJ2-5; 12 bases align to TRBD1. CDR3 length equals 16 residues. CDR1 and CDR2 from the germline V gene are SGHKS and YYEKEE (reference sequence). The trim removed 2 bases at V and 5 bases at J, leaving 7 bases unmatched. The CDR3 sequence: CASSFAGTGGHETQYF. The DNA of the CDR3 is TGTGCCAGCAGCTTTGCGGGGACAGGGGGCCACGAGACCCAGTACTTC. The full variable domain, completed using reference TRBV5-5 and TRBJ2-5, is DAGVTQSPTHLIKTRGQQVTLRCSPISGHKSVSWYQQVLGQGPQFIFQYYEKEERGRGNFPDRFSARQFPNYSSELNVNALLLGDSALYLCASSFAGTGGHETQYFGPGTRLLVL.

There are a few counts of this clonotype. The J gene is TRBJ1-5, the V gene TRBV2; D call uncertain. The germline CDR1 and CDR2 sequences are SNHLY and FYNNEI. The CDR3 has 14 amino acids. Trimming took off 5 bases at V and 7 bases at J, with 15 bases between the two ends. The CDR3 region is CASSLVPLGQPQHF. For the CDR3, the DNA is TGTGCCAGCAGTTTGGTCCCCCTCGGGCAGCCCCAGCATTTT.

This clonotype has more than one count but fewer than ten. The rearrangement uses TRBV10-3 and TRBJ2-7; maybe TRBD2 (7 bases). V dropped 2 bases and J dropped 9 bases, with 17 bases sitting between them. Germline CDR1 ENHRY, CDR2 SYGVKD. CDR3 size: 14 residues. The CDR3 is CAISEGGAGKVQYV. CDR3 nucleotides: TGTGCCATCAGTGAGGGGGGGGCAGGGAAGGTGCAGTACGTC.

This clonotype came up a few times. The chain recombines TRBV4-1 with TRBJ2-3; 15 nucleotides align to TRBD2. From germline, CDR1 is MGHRA and CDR2 YSYEKL. The CDR3 loop spans 20 amino acids. With V trimmed by 5 bases and J by 2 bases, 14 bases remained unmatched. As DNA, the CDR3 is TGCGCCAGCAGCAAAGGTCGGACTAGCGGGGGGGCATCTCCCACAGATACGCAGTATTTT. As protein: CASSKGRTSGGASPTDTQYF.

This clonotype has at least ten counts. The V call is TRBV6-2 or TRBV6-3, the J call TRBJ2-3, with 7 bases matching TRBD2. V lost 5 bases and J lost 3; bases outside the gene matches: 11. The CDR3 is 16 amino acids. Per germline, CDR1 MNHEY and CDR2 SVGEGT. The CDR3 nucleotides read TGTGCCAGCAGTCCGTTGGACGCGGGGGAGACAGATACGCAGTATTTT. Translating gives CASSPLDAGETDTQYF.

This clonotype appeared many times. J is TRBJ1-1 and V is TRBV11-2; TRBD1 aligns across 7 bases. Per the germline V gene, CDR1 is SGHAT and CDR2 is FQNNGV. This CDR3 is built from 15 residues. The V and J ends lost 4 bases and 5 bases, in that order; junction bases with no gene match: 10. CDR3 amino acids: CASSYIYRGLTEAFF. The CDR3 DNA is TGTGCCAGCAGCTATATATACAGGGGATTGACTGAAGCTTTCTTT.

In its sample, this clonotype was seen many times. This sequence joins TRBV9 and TRBJ2-6, with TRBD2 identical over 8 bases. CDR3 length: 19 amino acids. Trimming at V came to 2 bases and at J to 2 bases, leaving 12 bases not matched to a gene. Germline CDR1 reads SGDLS; CDR2 reads YYNGEE. Written as DNA, the CDR3 is TGTGCCAGCAGCGTGCATTGGACTAGCCGGGGCGCTGGGGCCAACGTCCTGACTTTC. This codes for CASSVHWTSRGAGANVLTF.

CDR3 in amino acids: CASRYTRGTRGYTF. CDR3 sequence (DNA): TGTGCCAGCCGGTACACTCGAGGTACAAGGGGCTACACCTTC. The gene calls are TRBV21-1 and TRBJ1-2. TRBV21-1 corresponds to a pseudogene. This CDR3 has 14 residues.

This clonotype was observed a few times. The rearrangement joins TRBV6-5 to TRBJ2-1, with 15 bases matching TRBD2. Per the germline V gene, CDR1 is MNHEY and CDR2 is SVGAGI. The CDR3 extends over 16 amino acids. Trimming at V came to 7 bases and at J to 8 bases, leaving 9 bases not matched to a gene. The CDR3 bases are TGTGCCAGCACGCGGACTAGCGGGGGGGCCGATCATGAGCAGTTCTTC. This encodes CASTRTSGGADHEQFF.

This clonotype was counted only a few times. The chain joins TRBV6-1 to TRBJ2-1, with a possible D match to TRBD2 (6 bases). CDR3 length equals 15 residues. Germline lookup yields CDR1 MNHNS and CDR2 SASEGT. Trimming removed 0 bases at V and 6 bases at J, with 12 bases between. This CDR3 is CASSEAGRSGNEQFF. The CDR3 DNA is TGTGCCAGCAGTGAAGCGGGGAGGAGCGGCAATGAGCAGTTCTTC.

V usage is TRBV20-1 and J usage is TRBJ1-1, with 8 bases identical to TRBD1. The CDR3 spans 17 residues. With V trimmed by 2 bases and J by 1 base, 12 bases remained unmatched. The germline V gene has CDR1 DFQATT and CDR2 SNEGSKA (reference sequence). The CDR3 protein is CSARLTVQGASNTEAFF. Written as DNA, the CDR3 is TGCAGTGCTAGATTAACGGTCCAGGGGGCCTCGAACACTGAAGCTTTCTTT.

This sequence joins TRBV7-9 and TRBJ2-7; D perhaps matches TRBD2 (6 bases). This CDR3 has 13 residues. In germline, CDR1 is SEHNR, CDR2 FQNEAQ (reference sequence). V was pared by 3 bases and J by 3 bases, with 9 bases between. CDR3 sequence: CASSLEGIYEQYV. The DNA of the CDR3 is TGTGCCAGCAGCTTGGAGGGAATCTACGAGCAGTACGTC.

Many counts were recorded for this clonotype. The CDR3 here is CASSPRYNEQFF. Written as DNA, the CDR3 is TGTGCCAGCAGCCCGCGCTACAATGAGCAGTTCTTC. The chain carries TRBV3-1 and TRBJ2-1, with D uncertain. Germline V lookup: CDR1 LGHDT, CDR2 YNNKEL (reference sequence). Trimming removed 4 bases from V and 3 bases from J, with 4 bases in between. The CDR3 runs to 12 residues.

This clonotype has ten or more counts. V is TRBV7-9 and J is TRBJ2-7; 8 bases map to TRBD1. The CDR3 contains 13 residues. Trimming at V came to 5 bases and at J to 9 bases, leaving 9 bases not matched to a gene. In germline, CDR1 is SEHNR, CDR2 FQNEAQ (reference sequence). CDR3 sequence (DNA): TGTGCCAGCAGCCTAGACAGGGGAGCAGGGCAGTACTTC. Translated: CASSLDRGAGQYF.

The J gene is TRBJ1-4, the V gene TRBV5-8, with D perhaps matching TRBD1 (5 bases). The length of the CDR3 is 15 residues. Looked up from germline, CDR1 is SGHTS and CDR2 is YDEGEE. Trimming pared 6 bases from V and 4 bases from J, leaving 16 bases between. The CDR3 bases are TGTGCCAGCAATTCCGGACATTCAGTTAATGAAAAACTGTTTTTT. Translated, it gives CASNSGHSVNEKLFF.

This clonotype came up many times. This chain joins TRBV6-5 and TRBJ2-1, with 10 bases that match TRBD1. CDR1 is MNHEY and CDR2 is SVGAGI in the germline V gene. This CDR3 has 17 residues. Trimming cost V 6 bases and J 6 bases; bases outside gene matches: 14. CDR3: CASSQPGQGSGGNEQFF. The CDR3, as DNA: TGTGCCAGCAGCCAGCCGGGACAGGGGTCGGGTGGCAATGAGCAGTTCTTC.

This clonotype was observed many times. V is TRBV29-1 and J is TRBJ2-5; 7 bases are a match to TRBD2. The CDR3 is made up of 13 amino acids. Per germline, CDR1 SQVTM and CDR2 ANQGSEA. Trimming took 3 bases from V and 4 from J; bases not matched to a gene: 5. CDR3 DNA sequence: TGCAGCGTTGACAATATAGCGGGAGAGACCCAGTACTTC. Translated: CSVDNIAGETQYF.

V and J are TRBV5-1 and TRBJ2-1; the match to TRBD2 covers 9 bases. The CDR3 length is 16 residues. The V and J ends lost 0 bases and 5 bases, in that order; junction bases with no gene match: 6. From germline, CDR1 is SGHRS and CDR2 YFSETQ. The chain's CDR3 is CASSLASGGGDNEQFF. The CDR3 DNA sequence: TGCGCCAGCAGCTTGGCCTCGGGCGGGGGGGACAATGAGCAGTTCTTC. The full variable domain, in which reference TRBV5-1 and TRBJ2-1 provide the parts outside the CDR3, is KAGVTQTPRYLIKTRGQQVTLSCSPISGHRSVSWYQQTPGQGLQFLFEYFSETQRNKGNFPGRFSGRQFSNSRSEMNVSTLELGDSALYLCASSLASGGGDNEQFFGPGTRLTVL.

This sequence joins TRBV7-9 and TRBJ2-6; no definite D call. Per germline, CDR1 SEHNR and CDR2 FQNEAQ (reference sequence). V lost 8 bases, J lost 3 bases, and 11 bases lay in between. This CDR3 spans 14 amino acids. The CDR3 DNA reads TGTGCCAGCTTGCCTTACATTGGGGCCAACGTCCTGACTTTC. Protein product: CASLPYIGANVLTF.